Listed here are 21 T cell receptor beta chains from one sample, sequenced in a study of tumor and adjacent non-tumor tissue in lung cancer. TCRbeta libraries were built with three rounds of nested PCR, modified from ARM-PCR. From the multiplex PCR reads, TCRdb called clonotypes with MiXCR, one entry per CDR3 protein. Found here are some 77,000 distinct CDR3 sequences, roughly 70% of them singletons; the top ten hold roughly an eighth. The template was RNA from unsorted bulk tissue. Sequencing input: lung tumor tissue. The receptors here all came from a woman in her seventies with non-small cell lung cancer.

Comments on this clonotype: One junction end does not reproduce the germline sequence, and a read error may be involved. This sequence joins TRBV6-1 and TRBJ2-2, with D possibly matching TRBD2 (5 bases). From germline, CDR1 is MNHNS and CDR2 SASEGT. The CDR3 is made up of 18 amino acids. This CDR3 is CASSASFFSNKNAGEQFF. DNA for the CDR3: TGTGCCAGCAGTGCCTCCTTTTTCTCAAATAAGAACGCCGGGGAGCAGTTTTTT.

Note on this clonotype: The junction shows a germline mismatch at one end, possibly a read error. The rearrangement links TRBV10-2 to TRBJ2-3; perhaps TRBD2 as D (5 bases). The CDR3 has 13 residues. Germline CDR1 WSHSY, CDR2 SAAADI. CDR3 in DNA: TGCACCAGCAGTGAGGGCCGGGGAGATATGCAGTATTTT. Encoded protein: CTSSEGRGDMQYF.

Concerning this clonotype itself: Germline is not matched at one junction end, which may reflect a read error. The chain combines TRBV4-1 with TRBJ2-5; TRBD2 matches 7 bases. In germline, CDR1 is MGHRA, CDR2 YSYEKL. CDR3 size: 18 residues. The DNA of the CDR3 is TGCGCCAGCAGCCAATCCCCAGCGGTGCCAGCGGGATCGGAGACCCAATACTTC. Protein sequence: CASSQSPAVPAGSETQYF.

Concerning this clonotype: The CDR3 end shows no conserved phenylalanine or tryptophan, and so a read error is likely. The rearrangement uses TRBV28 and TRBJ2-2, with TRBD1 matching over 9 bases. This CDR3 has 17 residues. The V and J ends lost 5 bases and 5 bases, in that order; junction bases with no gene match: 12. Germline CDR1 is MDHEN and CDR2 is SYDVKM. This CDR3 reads CASSPLTGGVGTGELFI. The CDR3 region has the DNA TGTGCCAGCAGTCCCCTCACAGGGGGCGTGGGGACCGGGGAGCTGTTTATC.

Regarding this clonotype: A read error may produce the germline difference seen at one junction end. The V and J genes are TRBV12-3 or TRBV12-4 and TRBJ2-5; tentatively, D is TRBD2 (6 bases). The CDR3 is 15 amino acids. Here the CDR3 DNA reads TGTGCCGACAGTTTACCGGGACTCCCACAAGAGACCCAGTATTTC. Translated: CADSLPGLPQETQYF.

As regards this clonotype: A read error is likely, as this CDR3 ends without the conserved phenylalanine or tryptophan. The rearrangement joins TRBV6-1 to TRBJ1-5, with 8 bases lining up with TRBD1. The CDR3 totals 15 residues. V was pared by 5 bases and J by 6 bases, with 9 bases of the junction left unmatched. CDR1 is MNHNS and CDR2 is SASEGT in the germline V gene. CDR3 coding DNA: TGTGCCAGCAGTCCCGCCGTGACAGGGGTTCAGCCCCAGCATCTT. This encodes CASSPAVTGVQPQHL.

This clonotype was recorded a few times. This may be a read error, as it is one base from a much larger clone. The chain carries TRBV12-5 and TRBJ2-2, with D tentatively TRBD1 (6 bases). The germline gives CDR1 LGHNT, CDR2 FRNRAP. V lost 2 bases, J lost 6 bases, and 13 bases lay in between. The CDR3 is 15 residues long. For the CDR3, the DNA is TGTGCTAGTGGTTTGCTCGCTGGGGGCCCCGGGGAGCTGTTTTTT. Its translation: CASGLLAGGPGELFF.

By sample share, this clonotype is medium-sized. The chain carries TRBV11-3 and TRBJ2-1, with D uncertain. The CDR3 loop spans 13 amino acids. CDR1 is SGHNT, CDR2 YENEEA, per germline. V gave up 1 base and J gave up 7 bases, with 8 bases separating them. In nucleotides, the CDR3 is TGTGCCAGCAGCTTAGGATCGGGTAATGAGCAGTTCTTC. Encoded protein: CASSLGSGNEQFF.

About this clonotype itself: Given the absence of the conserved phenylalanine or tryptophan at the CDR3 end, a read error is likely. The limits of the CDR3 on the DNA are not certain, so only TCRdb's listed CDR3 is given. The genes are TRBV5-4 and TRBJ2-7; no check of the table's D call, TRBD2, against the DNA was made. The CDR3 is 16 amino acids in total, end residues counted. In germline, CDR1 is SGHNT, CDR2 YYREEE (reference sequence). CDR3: CASSLALTSGTYELYS.

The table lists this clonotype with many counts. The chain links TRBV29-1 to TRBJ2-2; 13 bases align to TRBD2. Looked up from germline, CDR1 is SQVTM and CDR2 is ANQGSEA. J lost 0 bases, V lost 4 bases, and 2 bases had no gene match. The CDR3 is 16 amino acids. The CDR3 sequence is CSVGLAGGANTGELFF. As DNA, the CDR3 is TGCAGCGTTGGACTAGCGGGAGGCGCGAACACCGGGGAGCTGTTTTTT.

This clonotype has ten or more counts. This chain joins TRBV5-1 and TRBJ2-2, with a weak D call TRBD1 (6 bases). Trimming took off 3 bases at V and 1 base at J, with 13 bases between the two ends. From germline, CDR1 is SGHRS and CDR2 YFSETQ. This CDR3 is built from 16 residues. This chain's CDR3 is CASSWPDSLNTGELFF. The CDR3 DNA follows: TGCGCCAGCAGCTGGCCGGACAGCCTGAACACCGGGGAGCTGTTTTTT. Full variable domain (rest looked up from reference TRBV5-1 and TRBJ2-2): KAGVTQTPRYLIKTRGQQVTLSCSPISGHRSVSWYQQTPGQGLQFLFEYFSETQRNKGNFPGRFSGRQFSNSRSEMNVSTLELGDSALYLCASSWPDSLNTGELFFGEGSRLTVL.

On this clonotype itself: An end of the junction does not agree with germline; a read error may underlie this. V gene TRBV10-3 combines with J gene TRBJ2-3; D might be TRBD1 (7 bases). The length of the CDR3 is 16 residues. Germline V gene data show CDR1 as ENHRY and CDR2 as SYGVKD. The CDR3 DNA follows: TGTGCCGTCAGTGGATTCGACAGGGAGGTCAAAGATACGCAGTATTTT. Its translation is CAVSGFDREVKDTQYF.

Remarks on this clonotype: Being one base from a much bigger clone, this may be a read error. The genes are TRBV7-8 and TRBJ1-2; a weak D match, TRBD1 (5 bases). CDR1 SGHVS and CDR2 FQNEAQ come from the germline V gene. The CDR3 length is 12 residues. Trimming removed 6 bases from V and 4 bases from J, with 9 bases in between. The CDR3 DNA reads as TGTGCCAGCAGGGCGGGGGGCTATGGCTACACCTTC. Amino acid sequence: CASRAGGYGYTF.

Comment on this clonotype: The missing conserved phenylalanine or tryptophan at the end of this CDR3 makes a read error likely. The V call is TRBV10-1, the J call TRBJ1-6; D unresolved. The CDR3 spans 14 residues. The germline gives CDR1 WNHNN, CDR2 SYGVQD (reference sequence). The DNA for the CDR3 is TGCGCCAGCAGTGACGGGAATAATAATTCACACCTCCACATT. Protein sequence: CASSDGNNNSHLHI.

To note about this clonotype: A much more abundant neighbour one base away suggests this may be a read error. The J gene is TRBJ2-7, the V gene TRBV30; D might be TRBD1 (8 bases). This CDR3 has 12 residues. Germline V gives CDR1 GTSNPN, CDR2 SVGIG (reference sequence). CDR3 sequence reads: CAWTTGDYEHYF. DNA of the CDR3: TGTGCCTGGACGACAGGGGACTACGAGCATTACTTC.

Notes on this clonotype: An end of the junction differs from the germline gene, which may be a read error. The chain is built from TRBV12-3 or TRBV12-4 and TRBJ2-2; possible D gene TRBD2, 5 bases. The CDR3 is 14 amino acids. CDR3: CASSSLLSAGKLFF. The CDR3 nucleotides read TGTGCCAGCAGTTCCCTCCTTAGCGCCGGGAAGCTGTTTTTT.

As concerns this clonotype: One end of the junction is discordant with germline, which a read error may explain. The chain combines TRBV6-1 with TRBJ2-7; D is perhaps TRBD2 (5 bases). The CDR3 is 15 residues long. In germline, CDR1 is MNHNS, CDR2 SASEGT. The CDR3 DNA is TGTGCCAGCAGTGCCCCGACCGGGATCCCCTACGAGGAGTACTTC. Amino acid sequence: CASSAPTGIPYEEYF.

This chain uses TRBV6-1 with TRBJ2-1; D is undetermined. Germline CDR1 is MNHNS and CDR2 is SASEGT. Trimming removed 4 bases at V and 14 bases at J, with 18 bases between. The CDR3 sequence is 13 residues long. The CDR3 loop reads CASSANLGPPKFF. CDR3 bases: TGTGCCAGCAGTGCGAATCTAGGGCCCCCCAAGTTCTTC.

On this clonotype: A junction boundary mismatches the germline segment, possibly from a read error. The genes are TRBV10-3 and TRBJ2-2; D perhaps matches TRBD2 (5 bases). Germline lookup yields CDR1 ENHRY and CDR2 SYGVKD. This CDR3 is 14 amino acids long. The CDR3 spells CAISEIRNTGELLF. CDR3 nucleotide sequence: TGTGCCATCAGTGAAATAAGGAACACCGGGGAGCTGCTTTTT.

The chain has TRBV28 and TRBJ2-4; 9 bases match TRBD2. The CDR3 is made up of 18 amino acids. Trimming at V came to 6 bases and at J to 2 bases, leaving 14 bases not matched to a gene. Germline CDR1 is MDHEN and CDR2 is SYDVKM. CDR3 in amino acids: CASSFLGGGALSKNIQYF. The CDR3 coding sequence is TGTGCCAGCAGCTTTCTCGGCGGGGGGGCCTTGTCCAAAAACATTCAGTACTTC.

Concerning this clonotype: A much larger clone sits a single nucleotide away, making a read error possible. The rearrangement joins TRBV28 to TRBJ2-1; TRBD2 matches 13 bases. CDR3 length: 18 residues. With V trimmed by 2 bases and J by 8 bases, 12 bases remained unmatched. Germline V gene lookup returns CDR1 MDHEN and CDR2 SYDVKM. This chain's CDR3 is CASSLTSGRASGVYEQFF. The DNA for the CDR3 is TGTGCCAGCAGTTTAACTAGCGGGAGGGCCTCGGGAGTATATGAGCAGTTCTTC.